One sample yielded the 3 T cell receptor beta chains listed below, sequenced in a study of Ad26.COV2.S vaccination and SARS-CoV-2 variants. Assay used: immunoSEQ multiplex PCR; TCRdb lists only in-frame clones, some missing. This sample has 300,000 to 350,000 clones; around 89% occur once, and the top ten carry roughly 5%. Stated treatment: roughly 20 received Ad26.COV2.S at low or high dose, single or two shots; about 5 received placebo; per-sample allocation not given. Each sample was drawn 63 days after the first injection (of vaccine or placebo). The specimen comprised peripheral blood, sampled in a trial of Ad26.COV2.S vaccine versus placebo. These receptors all come from a person aged 18 to 65 who received the Ad26.COV2.S COVID-19 vaccine or a placebo.

The CDR3: CASSEGRDTGELFF. In nucleotides, the CDR3 is TGTGCCAGCAGCGAGGGGAGGGACACCGGGGAGCTGTTTTTT. The chain employs TRBV7-3 and TRBJ2-2, with 7 bases matching TRBD2. The V gene's germline CDR1 is SGHTA and CDR2 FQGTGA. This CDR3 is built from 14 residues. The junction had 3 bases not matched to a gene; V was cut back by 5 bases and J by 3 bases.

The rearrangement uses TRBV3-1 (or the pseudogene TRBV3-2) and TRBJ2-7; TRBD2 matches at 7 bases. J gave up 5 bases and V 2 bases, and 6 bases lay outside the gene matches. Germline CDR1 reads LGHDT; CDR2 reads YNNKEL (reference sequence). This CDR3 has 14 residues. The CDR3 region has the DNA TGTGCCAGCAGCCAAAGATCGGGGGGTCACGAGCAGTACTTC. This codes for CASSQRSGGHEQYF.

This sequence joins TRBV6-1 and TRBJ1-5; D unresolved. V gave up 4 bases and J gave up 8 bases, with 12 bases separating them. The CDR3 extends over 13 amino acids. CDR1 MNHNS and CDR2 SASEGT come from the germline V gene. The CDR3 DNA reads TGTGCCAGCAGTGCGGGAGCGACGGAGCCCCAGCATTTT. Protein product: CASSAGATEPQHF.